This T cell receptor (beta chain) was identified in a study of T cell responses to AZD1222 COVID-19 vaccine. Study-wide background: Analysis merged second doses at about 4 or about 12 weeks. General study results and limits: With dominance at 160-218 and 743-854, vaccine-associated CD4 TCRs spanned spike. Repertoire sampling happened only post peak T cell response. Donor demographics were predominantly white British with a female majority; clonal diversity may be underestimated.

Germline assignment: CDR1 MNHEY and CDR2 SVGAGI. The CDR3 covers 15 residues. V was cut by 5 bases and J by 1 base, with 12 bases left in between. In regard to this clone: The antigen remains undetermined.

Assay: immunoSEQ multiplex PCR; the TCRdb copy retains only in-frame clones and omits some. The sample records around 160,000 clones, 91% being singletons. Material: peripheral blood, obtained on day 0 of AZD1222 vaccination. This TCR was sampled from an adult in good health. This sequence joins TRBV6-5 and TRBJ1-5; D perhaps matches TRBD1 (5 bases). For the CDR3, the DNA is TGTGCCAGCAGTCGGGCGGCAGGGAGCAATCAGCCCCAGCATTTT. Translation gives CASSRAAGSNQPQHF.